The subject of this entry is one TCR beta chain. The sample belongs to a study of blood T cell repertoires in COVID-19. Study overall: COVID-19 samples from acute and convalescent phases originated in the United States, Italy and Spain. Sample material is recorded as cDNA or gDNA derived from T cells, B-cell-depleted T cells, or PBMCs.

The V and J ends lost 4 bases and 3 bases, in that order; junction bases with no gene match: 5. This CDR3 region has 16 residues. The germline CDR1 and CDR2 sequences are MGHRA and YSYEKL. Original processing methods: Nucleated cell number was recorded as an estimate derived from reference gene primer amplification. Repertoires were generated with immunoSEQ multiplex PCR, while TCRdb's copy carries only in-frame clones and drops some. V, J and clone size were drawn from that table, and D and trimming were deduced from the DNA. The data show a few hundred thousand clones, with around 87% seen just once and 3% held by the top ten.

The sample taken for sequencing was peripheral blood. The source of this sequence is a human donor in a cohort sampled during active COVID-19. This chain uses TRBV4-1 with TRBJ2-2, with 10 bases matching TRBD2. CDR3 DNA: TGCGCCAGCAGCCTGCTACTAGCGGGACACACCGGGGAGCTGTTTTTT. Protein sequence: CASSLLLAGHTGELFF.